A selection of T cell receptor beta chains follows, all from one sample in a study of control samples from healthy donors and cancer patients. Profiled with immunoSEQ multiplex PCR; TCRdb holds only in-frame clones, not every one. This sample has under 200,000 clones; 91% occur once, and the top ten carry approximately 1.5%. The sample was blood. The source is a woman in her 30s in good health. The CDR3 runs from the conserved cysteine through the conserved F or W. Fields, in order: V gene, CDR3 length, J gene, clone size, CDR3 protein. Expanded clones get a size class; other rows say once, few or many, or leave the size out.

V: TRBV4-1
length: 14
J: TRBJ1-1
size: once
CDR3: CASSIRQRNTEAFF

V: TRBV4-3
length: 16
J: TRBJ2-1
size: .
CDR3: CASSQENSGSWNEQFF

V: TRBV19
length: 15
J: TRBJ1-1
size: .
CDR3: CASSIPGGTNTEAFF

V: TRBV11-2
length: 14
J: TRBJ2-3
size: .
CDR3: CASSLAGGSDTQYF

V: TRBV27
length: 14
J: TRBJ1-2
size: .
CDR3: CASSRREGNYGYTF

V: TRBV15
length: 17
J: TRBJ2-2
size: .
CDR3: CATSRGYSDANTGELFF

V: TRBV27
length: 12
J: TRBJ1-1
size: once
CDR3: CATRQGNTEAFF

V: TRBV27
length: 15
J: TRBJ1-1
size: .
CDR3: CASSLFQGMNTEAFF

V: TRBV6-2/TRBV6-3
length: 14
J: TRBJ2-6
size: .
CDR3: CASSTGAGANVLTF

V: TRBV6-5
length: 15
J: TRBJ2-1
size: .
CDR3: CASSYRLADYNEQFF

V: TRBV7-2
length: 15
J: TRBJ2-1
size: .
CDR3: CASSLAGGYYNEQFF

V: TRBV5-1
length: 14
J: TRBJ1-2
size: .
CDR3: CASSLVRRDYGYTF

V: TRBV7-2
length: 13
J: TRBJ2-7
size: .
CDR3: CASSNGQTYEQYF

V: TRBV6-5
length: 15
J: TRBJ2-3
size: .
CDR3: CASSRGGLRTDTQYF

V: TRBV4-1
length: 15
J: TRBJ1-5
size: .
CDR3: CASSPGQGVVQPQHF

V: TRBV11-2
length: 15
J: TRBJ1-1
size: .
CDR3: CASSLAGRGPREAFF

V: TRBV11-3
length: 12
J: TRBJ2-7
size: .
CDR3: CASSLGGNEQYF

V: TRBV9
length: 14
J: TRBJ2-7
size: .
CDR3: CASSVGSFSYEQYF

V: TRBV6-6
length: 17
J: TRBJ2-3
size: .
CDR3: CASSPPTPSGGAVTQYF

V: TRBV11-2
length: 13
J: TRBJ1-2
size: .
CDR3: CASSRTGIEGYTF

V: TRBV6-2/TRBV6-3
length: 13
J: TRBJ2-1
size: .
CDR3: CASSSGAYNEQFF

V: TRBV30
length: 14
J: TRBJ2-7
size: .
CDR3: CAWSTGPTSYEQYF

V: TRBV29-1
length: 13
J: TRBJ1-4
size: .
CDR3: CSVASSGGEKLFF

V: TRBV29-1
length: 13
J: TRBJ1-4
size: .
CDR3: CSVGGTTNEKLFF

V: TRBV4-2
length: 15
J: TRBJ1-6
size: .
CDR3: CASSQDMSGNSPLHF

V: TRBV3-1/TRBV3-2
length: 15
J: TRBJ1-4
size: once
CDR3: CASSQVTDRGPKLFF

V: TRBV6-4
length: 13
J: TRBJ1-1
size: .
CDR3: CASSRSMNTEAFF

V: TRBV19
length: 14
J: TRBJ1-5
size: .
CDR3: CASMDRLSHQPQHF

V: TRBV27
length: 15
J: TRBJ1-5
size: .
CDR3: CASSLSRSSNQPQHF

V: TRBV6-5
length: 15
J: TRBJ2-3
size: .
CDR3: CASTLAGGPGDTQYF

V: TRBV5-6
length: 13
J: TRBJ1-2
size: .
CDR3: CASSLTGDYGYTF

V: TRBV13
length: 16
J: TRBJ2-3
size: .
CDR3: CASSLGLRGGTDTQYF

V: TRBV7-9
length: 14
J: TRBJ2-5
size: once
CDR3: CASSLSRLLETQYF

V: TRBV15
length: 12
J: TRBJ1-1
size: .
CDR3: CATSRQGTEAFF

V: TRBV5-6
length: 15
J: TRBJ2-7
size: .
CDR3: CASSLSASGSYEQYF

V: TRBV5-8
length: 14
J: TRBJ2-7
size: .
CDR3: CASKWGTGAYEQYF